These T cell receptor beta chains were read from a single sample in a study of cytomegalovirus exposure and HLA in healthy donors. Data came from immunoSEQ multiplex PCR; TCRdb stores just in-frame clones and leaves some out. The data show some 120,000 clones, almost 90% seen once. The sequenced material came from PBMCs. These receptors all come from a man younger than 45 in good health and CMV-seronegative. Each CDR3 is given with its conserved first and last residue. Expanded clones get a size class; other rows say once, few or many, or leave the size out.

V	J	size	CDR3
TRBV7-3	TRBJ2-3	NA	CASSPALSGGTDTQYF
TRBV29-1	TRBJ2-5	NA	CRALTGHQETQYF
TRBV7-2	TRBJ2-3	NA	CASSYMASGRSDTQYF
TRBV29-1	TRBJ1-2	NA	CSVDSAGKVDGYTF
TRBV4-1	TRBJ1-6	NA	CASSLGQGDSPLHF
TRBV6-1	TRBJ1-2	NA	CASSAGTGVGYTF
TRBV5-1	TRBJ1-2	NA	CASSPYGQGTNYGYTF
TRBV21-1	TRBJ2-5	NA	CASSKWGPGQGAGRETQYF
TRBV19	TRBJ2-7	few	CASSTDSYEQYF
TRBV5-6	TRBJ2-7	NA	CASSPGVLAGGPYDEQYF
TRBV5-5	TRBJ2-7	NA	CASSLGQGVNEQYF
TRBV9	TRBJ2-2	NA	CASSEPGIRKNTGELFF
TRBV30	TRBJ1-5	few	CAWSVQDVQPQHF
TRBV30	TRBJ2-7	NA	CALDYTPDTRYF
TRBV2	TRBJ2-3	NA	CASSPSVGHYFTDTQYF
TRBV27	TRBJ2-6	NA	CASSSGANVLTF
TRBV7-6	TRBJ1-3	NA	CASSLGQARSGNTIYF
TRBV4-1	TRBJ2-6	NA	CASSQVVGHLGSGANVLTF
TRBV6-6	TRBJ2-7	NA	CASSYSAEQYF
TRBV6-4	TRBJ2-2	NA	CASSVTGDSGELFF
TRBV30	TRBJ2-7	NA	CAWSGRLDSYEQYF
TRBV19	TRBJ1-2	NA	CASSTSGTESYGYTF
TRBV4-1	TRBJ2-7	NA	CASSQVQRSSYEQYF
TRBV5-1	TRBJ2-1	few	CASSQLTSGSGSVQFF
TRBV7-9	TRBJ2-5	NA	CASNPSTETQYF
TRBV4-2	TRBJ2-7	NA	CASTPGGGYEQYF
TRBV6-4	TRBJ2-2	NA	CASSDTGTGELFF
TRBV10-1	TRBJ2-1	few	CASSESSGRIDNEQFF